A selection of T cell receptor beta chains follows, all from one sample in a study of blood T cell repertoires in COVID-19. TCRdb keeps only in-frame clones here, not all; method: immunoSEQ multiplex PCR. The sample consists of some 58,000 clones, roughly 84% of them appearing once. Sequencing was performed on peripheral blood. The receptors stem from a man aged 45 to 65 with active COVID-19. CDR3s include the opening cysteine and the closing phenylalanine or tryptophan. Each record gives: D gene, clone size, V gene, J gene, CDR3 DNA, CDR3 protein. A D gene is named only where the DNA matches it firmly. The listing skips clone size in some rows; elsewhere it reads once, few, many or a size class.

>TRBD1|few|TRBV3-1/TRBV3-2|TRBJ1-6
TGTGCCAGCAGCCAAGGGGACAGGGGAGGATCACCCCTCCACTTT
CASSQGDRGGSPLHF
>-|-|TRBV27|TRBJ2-7
TGTGCCAGCAGTCGGGGGTTCTCCTACGAGCAGTACTTC
CASSRGFSYEQYF
>-|-|TRBV7-2|TRBJ2-7
TGTGCCAGCAGGGTGGGGGGAGCCTCCTACGAGCAGTACTTC
CASRVGGASYEQYF
>TRBD2|-|TRBV27|TRBJ2-5
TGTGCCAGCAGTTTAGGGACTAGCGGGGGCCAAGAGACCCAGTACTTC
CASSLGTSGGQETQYF
>TRBD1|-|TRBV7-6|TRBJ1-3
TGTGCCAGCAGCTTCAGGGGGCCTGGAAACACCATATATTTT
CASSFRGPGNTIYF
>TRBD2|-|TRBV29-1|TRBJ2-3
TGCAGCGTTTTGACTAGCGGGAGAACAGATACGCAGTATTTT
CSVLTSGRTDTQYF
>TRBD1|once|TRBV4-3|TRBJ2-1
TGCGCCAGCAGCACAGGGACAGGGGACCTCTTGAGCTCCTACAATGAGCAGTTCTTC
CASSTGTGDLLSSYNEQFF
>TRBD1|-|TRBV7-8|TRBJ1-2
TGTGCCAGCAGCTTAGGACAGGGGGCCTCTAACTATGGCTACACCTTC
CASSLGQGASNYGYTF
>TRBD2|-|TRBV9|TRBJ2-1
TGTGCCAGCAGCGTAGTCGGTAGCGGGGGGGCACATGAGCAGTTCTTC
CASSVVGSGGAHEQFF
>-|-|TRBV6-2/TRBV6-3|TRBJ2-1
TGTGCCAGCAGTTACCAGGCCCTCGGCTCCTACAATGAGCAGTTCTTC
CASSYQALGSYNEQFF
>-|-|TRBV5-4|TRBJ1-2
TGTGCCAGCAGCCAACAGGGTACGGCTAGGAGCTTTGGCTACACCTTC
CASSQQGTARSFGYTF
>TRBD1|-|TRBV5-1|TRBJ2-7
TGCGCCAGCAGCTTGGGTGGGACAGAGGCCTACGAGCAGTACTTC
CASSLGGTEAYEQYF
>TRBD1|-|TRBV28|TRBJ1-2
TGTGCCAGCACAATACAGGGGGCATTGAACTATGGCTACACCTTC
CASTIQGALNYGYTF
>TRBD2|-|TRBV24-1|TRBJ2-3
TGTGCCACCAGTTCCATAGCGGGAGACACAGATACGCAGTATTTT
CATSSIAGDTDTQYF
>TRBD2|once|TRBV5-6|TRBJ2-4
TGTGCCAGCAGCTTGCTAGCGGGAGACAAAAACATTCAGTACTTC
CASSLLAGDKNIQYF
>TRBD1|-|TRBV28|TRBJ2-7
TGTGCCAGCAGCACCCCGGACAGGGGCGCCTACGAGCAGTACTTC
CASSTPDRGAYEQYF
>TRBD1|-|TRBV6-5|TRBJ2-2
TGTGCCAGCAGCGACAGGGGGCTGGACACCGGGGAGCTGTTTTTT
CASSDRGLDTGELFF
>TRBD1|-|TRBV5-1|TRBJ2-2
TGCGCCAGCGGGACAGCGAACACCGGGGAGCTGTTTTTT
CASGTANTGELFF
>TRBD2|-|TRBV5-4|TRBJ2-1
TGTGCCAGCAGTATAGGGGGGACTAGAAATGAGCAGTTCTTC
CASSIGGTRNEQFF
>-|-|TRBV27|TRBJ1-6
TGTGCCAGCAGTTTATCAGGGGGACATAATTCACCCCTCCACTTT
CASSLSGGHNSPLHF
>TRBD1|-|TRBV7-9|TRBJ1-1
TGTGCCAGCAGCTCTGACAGGGAAGGGGCCACTGAAGCTTTCTTT
CASSSDREGATEAFF
>TRBD2|-|TRBV29-1|TRBJ2-5
TGCAGCGTTGGTCATGCGGGAGGTACTACCCAGTACTTC
CSVGHAGGTTQYF